What follows is one T cell receptor beta chain and its context. The entry originates in a study of cytomegalovirus exposure and HLA in healthy donors. The CDR3 runs to 15 residues. The V gene end was trimmed by 8 bases and the J gene end by 4 bases; junction bases not matched to a gene: 9. Per the germline V gene, CDR1 is LNHDA and CDR2 is SQIVND (reference sequence). PCR employed 60 Vbeta and 13 Jbeta primers. Clones were read by immunoSEQ multiplex PCR, and TCRdb kept only the in-frame ones, dropping some. The sample lists 90,000 to 110,000 clones; about 81% were seen once. The sample taken for sequencing was PBMCs. The chain recombines TRBV19 with TRBJ2-1; 9 bases line up with TRBD1. The receptor comes from a man younger than 40 in good health and CMV-seronegative. The CDR3 region has the DNA TGTGCCAGTTCTCTGGAGGACAGGGGATACAATGAGCAGTTCTTC. Amino acid sequence: CASSLEDRGYNEQFF.